This TCR beta chain was sequenced for a study of T cell changes during pregnancy in multiple sclerosis. Clones were read by immunoSEQ multiplex PCR, and TCRdb kept only the in-frame ones, dropping some. The sample lists 40,000 to 50,000 clones, about 88% occurring once. V gave up 3 bases and J gave up 7 bases, with 12 bases separating them. CDR3 length equals 13 residues. CDR1 MDHEN and CDR2 SYDVKM come from the germline V gene. The sequencing here drew on CD4+ T cells from peripheral blood mononuclear cells, taken in the first trimester of pregnancy. This TCR came from a female donor with multiple sclerosis, enrolled in a pregnancy study. The genes are TRBV28 and TRBJ1-2, with a tentative D call TRBD1 (6 bases). The CDR3 region is CASSFRGGGGYTF. CDR3 nucleotide sequence: TGTGCCAGCAGTTTCAGGGGTGGGGGTGGCTACACCTTC.